This section outlines one T cell receptor beta chain sequence together with its context. The data derive from a study of control samples from healthy donors and cancer patients. Assay: immunoSEQ multiplex PCR; the TCRdb copy retains only in-frame clones and omits some. The sample has approximately 49,000 clones, roughly 85% seen once. The trim removed 2 bases at V and 1 base at J, leaving 5 bases unmatched. The CDR3 contains 16 residues. The germline V gene encodes CDR1 SGHRS and CDR2 YFSETQ. The material sequenced was PBMCs. The chain couples TRBV5-1 to TRBJ2-1, with 8 bases fitting TRBD1. The source of this sequence is a woman between 45 and 60 years old with lung cancer. CDR3: CASSFVTGASYNEQFF. CDR3 coding DNA: TGCGCCAGCAGCTTTGTGACAGGGGCTTCCTACAATGAGCAGTTCTTC.